A single sample is the source of the 21 T cell receptor beta chains below, sequenced in a study of control samples from healthy donors and cancer patients. Repertoires were generated with immunoSEQ multiplex PCR, while TCRdb's copy carries only in-frame clones and drops some. The sample includes around 20,000 clones, around 85% of them seen just once. Sequencing was done on a sample of PBMCs. The origin of the receptors is a man between 60 and 75 years old with head and neck cancer.

The sample holds a few counts of this clone. CDR3 DNA: TGTGCCAGCAGTATCCAGGGGGCGGACACTGAAGCTTTCTTT. Its translation is CASSIQGADTEAFF. The chain carries TRBV2 and TRBJ1-1, with 8 bases that match TRBD1. Germline lookup yields CDR1 SNHLY and CDR2 FYNNEI. The CDR3 totals 14 residues. V shed 5 bases, J shed 3 bases, and the junction held 5 bases outside the gene matches.

The rearrangement links TRBV5-4 to TRBJ2-3; 10 bases agree with TRBD2. Germline CDR1 and CDR2: SGHNT and YYREEE (reference sequence). CDR3 length equals 14 residues. The J segment lost 1 base and the V segment lost 9 bases, leaving 5 bases of the junction unmatched. CDR3 sequence: CAIGLAARTDTQYF. The CDR3 DNA is TGTGCCATCGGACTAGCGGCGCGCACAGATACGCAGTATTTT.

The chain couples TRBV7-2 to TRBJ1-2, with D unresolved. Germline V gene data show CDR1 as SGHTA and CDR2 as FQGNSA. The germline V and J ends were trimmed by 1 base and 0 bases, with 9 bases remaining between them. The CDR3 consists of 15 residues. The CDR3 bases are TGTGCCAGCAGCTTAGGGACGGAAGCTAACTATGGCTACACCTTC. It yields the protein CASSLGTEANYGYTF.

In this sample, this clone turned up once. The chain uses TRBV10-3 and TRBJ2-5; D uncertain. From germline, CDR1 is ENHRY and CDR2 SYGVKD. The V end was cut by 5 bases, the J end by 3 bases, with 7 bases between. The CDR3 runs 12 residues. The CDR3 here is CAISRGEETQYF. CDR3 in DNA: TGTGCCATCAGTCGTGGAGAAGAGACCCAGTACTTC.

The chain couples TRBV5-3 to TRBJ2-3; the D is unclear. TRBV5-3 carries the ORF label, with uncertain function. V lost 3 bases and J 0 bases, leaving 17 bases between the germline ends. This CDR3 region has 17 residues. CDR3 sequence reads: CARSSITVYLSTDTQYF. For the CDR3, the DNA is TGTGCCAGAAGCTCAATTACCGTATACCTGAGCACAGATACGCAGTATTTT.

This clone was detected only once. V is TRBV12-3 or TRBV12-4 and J is TRBJ2-2; D ambiguous. Trimming left V 6 bases short and J 7 bases short, with 6 bases between. The CDR3 covers 11 residues. CDR3 amino acids: CASSRSGELFF. DNA of the CDR3: TGTGCCAGCAGCAGAAGCGGGGAGCTGTTTTTT.

This chain joins TRBV7-9 and TRBJ2-7, with 12 bases identical to TRBD2. Trimming took 4 bases from V and 6 from J; bases not matched to a gene: 13. Looked up from germline, CDR1 is SEHNR and CDR2 is FQNEAQ (reference sequence). The CDR3 spans 17 residues. The CDR3: CASSSTTSGRWSGEQYV. For the CDR3, the DNA is TGTGCCAGCAGCTCCACGACTAGCGGGAGATGGTCGGGCGAGCAGTACGTC.

This clone was recorded only once. The rearrangement uses TRBV28 and TRBJ2-7; D call uncertain. The length of the CDR3 is 13 residues. The germline gives CDR1 MDHEN, CDR2 SYDVKM. Between the trimmed V and J ends, which lost 5 bases and 0 bases, there was a span of 8 bases. CDR3 protein: CASSAGSSYEQYF. The CDR3 DNA is TGTGCCAGCAGTGCCGGTAGCTCCTACGAGCAGTACTTC.

The V call is TRBV6-6, the J call TRBJ2-1; D possibly corresponds to TRBD2 (7 bases). The V gene's germline CDR1 is MNHNY and CDR2 SVGAGI (reference sequence). The CDR3 sequence is 12 residues long. CDR3 loop: CAIRGGAGEQFF. CDR3 coding DNA: TGTGCTATTAGGGGGGGTGCGGGTGAGCAGTTCTTC.

V and J are TRBV6-5 and TRBJ1-1; 7 bases line up with TRBD1. V dropped 2 bases and J dropped 0; count of bases not matched to a gene: 6. The CDR3 covers 16 residues. CDR1 MNHEY and CDR2 SVGAGI come from the germline V gene. The DNA for the CDR3 is TGTGCCAGCAGTTACAGGGGGCTTCATTTGAACACTGAAGCTTTCTTT. Encoded protein: CASSYRGLHLNTEAFF.

This clone came up once. V is TRBV4-1 and J is TRBJ1-2; maybe TRBD1 (5 bases). The CDR3 runs to 17 residues. Germline V gene sequence: CDR1 MGHRA, CDR2 YSYEKL. V gave up 5 bases and J gave up 0 bases, with 19 bases separating them. The CDR3 DNA follows: TGCGCCAGCAGCGAGTTAAATGGGCAGGGAGCTAACTATGGCTACACCTTC. Its translation: CASSELNGQGANYGYTF.

The V gene is TRBV18, the J gene TRBJ2-7; possibly TRBD1 for D (5 bases). In germline, CDR1 is KGHSH, CDR2 LQKENI. Trimming left V 3 bases short and J 7 bases short, with 16 bases between. This CDR3 spans 14 amino acids. The CDR3, as DNA: TGTGCCAGCTCACCCGCGACAGAACTACGGGAGCAGTACTTC. This translates into CASSPATELREQYF. Together with reference TRBV18 and TRBJ2-7, the CDR3 gives the full variable domain: NAGVMQNPRHLVRRRGQEARLRCSPMKGHSHVYWYRQLPEEGLKFMVYLQKENIIDESGMPKERFSAEFPKEGPSILRIQQVVRGDSAAYFCASSPATELREQYFGPGTRLTVT.

The rearrangement uses TRBV5-1 and TRBJ2-4; D might be TRBD2 (5 bases). V was clipped by 1 base and J by 7 bases, with 12 bases between them. Germline CDR1 reads SGHRS; CDR2 reads YFSETQ. The CDR3 totals 14 residues. The CDR3 sequence: CASSLTGSENIQYF. The CDR3 region has the DNA TGCGCCAGCAGCTTGACGGGGTCGGAGAACATTCAGTACTTC.

This sequence joins TRBV6-5 and TRBJ1-1, with D maybe TRBD1 (5 bases). Germline lookup yields CDR1 MNHEY and CDR2 SVGAGI. The CDR3 contains 15 residues. Trimming took 5 bases from V and 1 from J, leaving 14 bases between them. The CDR3 sequence is CASSNGDAKNTEAFF. In DNA form, the CDR3 reads TGTGCCAGCAGTAACGGGGACGCCAAGAACACTGAAGCTTTCTTT.

The CDR3 DNA sequence: TGTGCCAGCAGTACCCCGACAGGGAAGAACACTGAAGCTTTCTTT. It encodes CASSTPTGKNTEAFF. The chain couples TRBV6-5 to TRBJ1-1; 7 positions match TRBD1. V shed 5 bases and J 1 base; nucleotides not matched to a gene: 7. This CDR3 contains 15 residues. Germline lookup yields CDR1 MNHEY and CDR2 SVGAGI.

The chain joins TRBV21-1 to TRBJ1-5; the table names TRBD1, a call not compared with the DNA. TRBV21-1 is deemed a pseudogene. This CDR3 contains 18 residues. CDR3 loop: CASSKEKRGRDSNQPQHF. The CDR3, as DNA: TGTGCCAGCAGCAAAGAAAAAAGGGGGCGGGATAGCAATCAGCCCCAGCATTTT.

The CDR3 sequence: CASSGGTGQGVPGELFF. The CDR3 bases are TGTGCCAGCAGCGGAGGAACGGGACAGGGAGTCCCCGGGGAGCTGTTTTTT. The chain joins TRBV13 to TRBJ2-2; 9 nucleotides line up with TRBD1. This CDR3 comprises 17 residues. Trimming took 5 bases from V and 6 from J; bases not matched to a gene: 13. Germline V gene data show CDR1 as PRHDT and CDR2 as FYEKMQ (reference sequence).

The table lists this clone with a count of one. The chain recombines TRBV5-4 with TRBJ2-5, with 7 positions matching TRBD1. The V and J ends lost 5 bases and 1 base, in that order; junction bases with no gene match: 5. Looked up from germline, CDR1 is SGHNT and CDR2 is YYREEE (reference sequence). The length of the CDR3 is 14 residues. CDR3 loop: CASSLNRGQETQYF. In DNA, the CDR3 is TGTGCCAGCAGTTTGAACAGGGGCCAAGAGACCCAGTACTTC.

This chain links TRBV19 with TRBJ2-5, with 12 bases that match TRBD2. The germline CDR1 and CDR2 sequences are LNHDA and SQIVND (reference sequence). Trimming at V came to 8 bases and at J to 6 bases, leaving 7 bases not matched to a gene. There are 14 residues in the CDR3. The CDR3: CASQTSGSRKTQYF. DNA for the CDR3: TGTGCCAGTCAGACTAGCGGGAGTAGGAAGACCCAGTACTTC.

This chain links TRBV19 with TRBJ2-7; D perhaps matches TRBD1 (7 bases). CDR3 length: 13 amino acids. Trimming pared 4 bases from V and 5 bases from J, leaving 12 bases between. Germline CDR1 and CDR2: LNHDA and SQIVND (reference sequence). CDR3 sequence reads: CASSNRGGNEQYF. CDR3 sequence (DNA): TGTGCCAGTAGTAACAGGGGAGGCAACGAGCAGTACTTC. The full variable domain, in which reference TRBV19 and TRBJ2-7 provide the parts outside the CDR3, is DGGITQSPKYLFRKEGQNVTLSCEQNLNHDAMYWYRQDPGQGLRLIYYSQIVNDFQKGDIAEGYSVSREKKESFPLTVTSAQKNPTAFYLCASSNRGGNEQYFGPGTRLTVT.

The rearrangement links TRBV5-4 to TRBJ2-4; no clear D gene. Trimming took 0 bases from V and 9 from J, leaving 10 bases between them. Germline CDR1 reads SGHNT; CDR2 reads YYREEE (reference sequence). The CDR3 is 13 residues long. CDR3: CASSLEQDGIQYF. DNA of the CDR3: TGTGCCAGCAGCTTGGAGCAGGACGGCATTCAGTACTTC.